Presented here are 21 T cell receptor beta chains from one specimen sequenced in a study of cytomegalovirus exposure and HLA in healthy donors. PCR employed 60 Vbeta and 13 Jbeta primers. Repertoires were generated with immunoSEQ multiplex PCR, while TCRdb's copy carries only in-frame clones and drops some. The table records approximately 120,000 clones, more than 80% of them present only once. Sequenced input: PBMCs. The receptors here all came from a man aged 25-40 years in good health and CMV-seropositive.

This clone showed up just a few times. This rearrangement joins TRBV30 to TRBJ1-4, with a possible D match to TRBD1 (5 bases). Trimming removed 5 bases at V and 10 bases at J, with 20 bases between. Germline assignment: CDR1 GTSNPN and CDR2 SVGIG (reference sequence). CDR3 length: 14 amino acids. The CDR3 bases are TGTGCCTGGTACCCACCGGGACTGGATGGAAAACTGTTTTTT. Protein product: CAWYPPGLDGKLFF.

The chain joins TRBV29-1 to TRBJ1-2, with D possibly matching TRBD1 (6 bases). Germline assignment: CDR1 SQVTM and CDR2 ANQGSEA. Trimming removed 5 bases at V and 2 bases at J, with 12 bases between. The CDR3 runs 13 residues. CDR3 in amino acids: CSVSRTENYGYTF. CDR3 DNA sequence: TGCAGCGTTAGCAGGACAGAGAACTATGGCTACACCTTC.

The chain recombines TRBV2 with TRBJ1-3, with 9 bases fitting TRBD1. V shed 6 bases and J 0 bases; nucleotides not matched to a gene: 6. The CDR3 totals 16 residues. Germline V gives CDR1 SNHLY, CDR2 FYNNEI. For the CDR3, the DNA is TGTGCCAGCAGCATGACAGGGGGGAACTCTGGAAACACCATATATTTT. Translated: CASSMTGGNSGNTIYF.

V usage is TRBV28 and J usage is TRBJ1-4; D is ambiguous. Trimming left V 5 bases short and J 0 bases short, with 16 bases between. The CDR3 sequence is 17 residues long. CDR1 and CDR2 from the germline V gene are MDHEN and SYDVKM. The CDR3 here is CASSIGGGIATNEKLFF. The DNA of the CDR3 is TGTGCCAGCAGTATCGGCGGCGGGATTGCAACTAATGAAAAACTGTTTTTT.

DNA of the CDR3: TGTGCCAGCAGCTTTTCGTCCGGGGTCTACAATGAGCAGTTCTTC. This encodes CASSFSSGVYNEQFF. V usage is TRBV5-4 and J usage is TRBJ2-1; tentatively, D is TRBD2 (5 bases). V was cut by 2 bases and J by 3 bases, with 12 bases left in between. CDR3 length: 15 residues. CDR1 and CDR2 (germline): SGHNT, YYREEE (reference sequence).

The chain uses TRBV28 and TRBJ1-5, with D hard to call. With 5 bases removed from V and 6 bases from J, the gap between germline ends came to 11 bases. This CDR3 spans 13 amino acids. CDR1 and CDR2 from the germline V gene are MDHEN and SYDVKM. CDR3 in DNA: TGTGCCAGCAGTCCAGAGGGCGGTCAGCCCCAGCATTTT. Translating gives CASSPEGGQPQHF. The entire variable domain, with the rest obtained from reference TRBV28 and TRBJ1-5, is as follows: DVKVTQSSRYLVKRTGEKVFLECVQDMDHENMFWYRQDPGLGLRLIYFSYDVKMKEKGDIPEGYSVSREKKERFSLILESASTNQTSMYLCASSPEGGQPQHFGDGTRLSIL.

V and J are TRBV4-1 and TRBJ1-1; D possibly corresponds to TRBD1 (5 bases). Germline V gene data show CDR1 as MGHRA and CDR2 as YSYEKL. Trimming stripped 0 bases from V and 11 bases from J, with 16 bases between. This CDR3 has 14 residues. The CDR3, as DNA: TGCGCCAGCAGCCAAGATTGGGGACTTCCGTCGGCTTTCTTT. Encoded protein: CASSQDWGLPSAFF.

The V and J genes are TRBV30 and TRBJ1-5; 8 nucleotides align to TRBD1. The CDR3 loop spans 13 amino acids. Trimming at V came to 5 bases and at J to 7 bases, leaving 7 bases not matched to a gene. Germline values: CDR1 GTSNPN, CDR2 SVGIG (reference sequence). CDR3 in DNA: TGTGCCTGGGGCAGGGGGCGCGGGCAGCCCCAGCATTTT. Translation: CAWGRGRGQPQHF. Full variable domain (missing parts from reference TRBV30 and TRBJ1-5): SQTIHQWPATLVQPVGSPLSLECTVEGTSNPNLYWYRQAAGRGLQLLFYSVGIGQISSEVPQNLSASRPQDRQFILSSKKLLLSDSGFYLCAWGRGRGQPQHFGDGTRLSIL.

V and J are TRBV30 and TRBJ1-3, with D possibly TRBD1 on 5 matching bases. CDR1 is GTSNPN and CDR2 is SVGIG in the germline V gene (reference sequence). Between the trimmed V and J ends, which lost 0 bases and 6 bases, there was a span of 24 bases. There are 18 residues in the CDR3. DNA of the CDR3: TGTGCCTGGAGTGTACCCTACTCCCGCAGGGCTGATGAAAACACCATATATTTT. Encoded protein: CAWSVPYSRRADENTIYF.

This rearrangement joins TRBV19 to TRBJ2-3; weak D call: TRBD2 (5 bases). CDR1 is LNHDA, CDR2 SQIVND, per germline (reference sequence). Trimming shortened V by 7 bases and J by 7 bases, and 12 bases separated the two germline ends. CDR3 length: 12 residues. This CDR3 is CASIHSGNTQYF. The DNA of the CDR3 is TGTGCCAGTATTCATTCGGGGAATACGCAGTATTTT.

This rearrangement joins TRBV29-1 to TRBJ1-1; 8 bases agree with TRBD1. This CDR3 has 11 amino acids. Looked up from germline, CDR1 is SQVTM and CDR2 is ANQGSEA. J lost 4 bases, V lost 7 bases, and 2 bases had no gene match. The CDR3 coding sequence is TGCAGCGGTACAGGGGGCACTGAAGCTTTCTTT. Translating gives CSGTGGTEAFF.

The chain uses TRBV5-1 and TRBJ2-1; 10 bases are shared with TRBD2. V lost 0 bases to trimming and J lost 4 bases; unmatched junction nucleotides: 1. The CDR3 sequence is 15 residues long. Germline CDR1 reads SGHRS; CDR2 reads YFSETQ. The CDR3 here is CASSLETSGYNEQFF. CDR3 DNA: TGCGCCAGCAGCTTGGAGACTAGCGGGTACAATGAGCAGTTCTTC. Drawing the rest from reference TRBV5-1 and TRBJ2-1, the complete variable domain is KAGVTQTPRYLIKTRGQQVTLSCSPISGHRSVSWYQQTPGQGLQFLFEYFSETQRNKGNFPGRFSGRQFSNSRSEMNVSTLELGDSALYLCASSLETSGYNEQFFGPGTRLTVL.

Only a few counts were recorded for this clone. This chain joins TRBV14 and TRBJ1-2; D ambiguous. V lost 4 bases and J 8 bases, leaving 11 bases between the germline ends. Germline V gene sequence: CDR1 SGHDN, CDR2 FVKESK. The CDR3 sequence is 12 residues long. CDR3 in amino acids: CASSLGIYGYTF. For the CDR3, the DNA is TGTGCCAGCAGCCTCGGGATATACGGCTACACCTTC.

The J gene is TRBJ1-5, the V gene TRBV9, with a possible D match to TRBD1 (6 bases). There are 15 residues in the CDR3. Trimming stripped 1 base from V and 3 bases from J, with 11 bases between. Germline CDR1 SGDLS, CDR2 YYNGEE. The CDR3 loop is CASSVHGQFNQPQHF. The CDR3 bases are TGTGCCAGCAGCGTACACGGACAGTTCAATCAGCCCCAGCATTTT. The full variable domain, completed using reference TRBV9 and TRBJ1-5, is DSGVTQTPKHLITATGQRVTLRCSPRSGDLSVYWYQQSLDQGLQFLIQYYNGEERAKGNILERFSAQQFPDLHSELNLSSLELGDSALYFCASSVHGQFNQPQHFGDGTRLSIL.

The V and J genes are TRBV7-9 and TRBJ2-2; possible D gene TRBD1, 5 bases. The V end was cut by 5 bases, the J end by 6 bases, with 13 bases between. The CDR3 totals 14 residues. The germline V gene encodes CDR1 SEHNR and CDR2 FQNEAQ (reference sequence). The CDR3 region is CASSLDSGSGELFF. As DNA, the CDR3 is TGTGCCAGCAGCCTTGACAGTGGGTCCGGGGAGCTGTTTTTT.

V gene TRBV11-3 combines with J gene TRBJ1-1; no firm D call. CDR3 length: 13 amino acids. CDR1 is SGHNT, CDR2 YENEEA, per germline. With 4 bases removed from V and 4 bases from J, the gap between germline ends came to 10 bases. The CDR3 DNA follows: TGTGCCAGCAGCTCACAGTACCGCACTGAAGCTTTCTTT. This encodes CASSSQYRTEAFF.

This clone was observed a few times. The genes are TRBV10-1 and TRBJ2-7, with 10 bases fitting TRBD1. Germline V lookup: CDR1 WNHNN, CDR2 SYGVQD (reference sequence). The CDR3 is made up of 14 amino acids. The trim removed 8 bases at V and 0 bases at J, leaving 4 bases unmatched. The CDR3 bases are TGCGCCAGCTCCCGGGACAGGGGCTCCTACGAGCAGTACTTC. Protein product: CASSRDRGSYEQYF.

V and J are TRBV13 and TRBJ1-2; D is possibly TRBD1 (5 bases). Trimming took off 6 bases at V and 8 bases at J, with 22 bases between the two ends. CDR1 and CDR2 from the germline V gene are PRHDT and FYEKMQ (reference sequence). This CDR3 comprises 15 residues. CDR3 DNA: TGTGCCAGCAGTCCCCGGAGGGCGGGACTAAGGGGCTACACCTTC. Translating it yields CASSPRRAGLRGYTF.

The chain recombines TRBV29-1 with TRBJ2-5; 9 nucleotides align to TRBD1. The germline CDR1 and CDR2 sequences are SQVTM and ANQGSEA. The CDR3 consists of 13 residues. V gave up 4 bases and J gave up 4 bases; unmatched junction bases: 4. The CDR3 region is CSVATGGIETQYF. The CDR3 DNA reads as TGCAGCGTTGCCACAGGGGGCATAGAGACCCAGTACTTC.

The genes are TRBV6-5 and TRBJ2-7; TRBD2 matches 10 bases. J lost 1 base, V lost 2 bases, and 2 bases had no gene match. Looked up from germline, CDR1 is MNHEY and CDR2 is SVGAGI. CDR3 size: 15 residues. CDR3 region: CASSYGLAASYEQYF. In DNA, the CDR3 is TGTGCCAGCAGTTACGGACTAGCGGCTTCCTACGAGCAGTACTTC.

This chain uses TRBV5-1 with TRBJ2-5; TRBD2 might be the D (6 bases). The CDR3 spans 16 residues. The germline V gene encodes CDR1 SGHRS and CDR2 YFSETQ. Trimming removed 1 base from V and 5 bases from J, with 18 bases in between. DNA for the CDR3: TGCGCCAGCAGCTTGAATGCCCCGGGGGATGGGGAGACCCAGTACTTC. Its translation is CASSLNAPGDGETQYF.